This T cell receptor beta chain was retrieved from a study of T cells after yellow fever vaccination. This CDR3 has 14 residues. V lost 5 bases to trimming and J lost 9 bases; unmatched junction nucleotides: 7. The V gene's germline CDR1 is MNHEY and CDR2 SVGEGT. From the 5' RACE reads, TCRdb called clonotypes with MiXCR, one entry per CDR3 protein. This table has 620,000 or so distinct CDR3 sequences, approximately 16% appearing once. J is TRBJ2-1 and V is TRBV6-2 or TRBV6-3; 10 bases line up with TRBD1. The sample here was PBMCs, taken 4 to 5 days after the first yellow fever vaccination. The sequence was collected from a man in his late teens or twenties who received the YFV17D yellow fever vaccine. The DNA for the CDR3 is TGTGCCAGCAGTACCGACAGGGGGCAGGGTGAGCAGTTCTTC. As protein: CASSTDRGQGEQFF.